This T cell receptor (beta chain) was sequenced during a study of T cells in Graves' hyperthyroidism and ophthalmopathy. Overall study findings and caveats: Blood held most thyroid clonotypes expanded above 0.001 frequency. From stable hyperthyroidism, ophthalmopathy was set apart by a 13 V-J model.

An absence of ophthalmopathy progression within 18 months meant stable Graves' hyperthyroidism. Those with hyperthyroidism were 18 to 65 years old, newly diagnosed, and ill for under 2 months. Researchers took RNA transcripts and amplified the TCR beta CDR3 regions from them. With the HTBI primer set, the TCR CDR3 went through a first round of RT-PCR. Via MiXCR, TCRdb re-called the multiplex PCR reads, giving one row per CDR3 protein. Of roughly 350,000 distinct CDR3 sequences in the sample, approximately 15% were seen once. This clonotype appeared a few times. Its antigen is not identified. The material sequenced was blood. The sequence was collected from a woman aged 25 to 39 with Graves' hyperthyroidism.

The DNA of the CDR3 is TGTGCCAGCAGCCAAGCGGATAGACCCTCCTACGAGCAGTACTTC. Residues: CASSQADRPSYEQYF. The chain has TRBV14 and TRBJ2-7, with D unclear. Trimming stripped 1 base from V and 0 bases from J, with 10 bases between. CDR3 size: 15 residues. CDR1 is SGHDN, CDR2 FVKESK, per germline.